Listed below are T cell receptor beta chains from one sample, sequenced in a study of OX40 agonist ivuxolimab in advanced cancers. Assay used: immunoSEQ multiplex PCR; TCRdb lists only in-frame clones, some missing. The sample has 30,000 or so clones; approximately 89% are singletons. The sequencing here drew on CD4+ or CD8+ T cells sorted from blood, taken in a trial of the OX40 agonist ivuxolimab. These receptor sequences come from an adult with an advanced solid tumor such as melanoma, head and neck, liver or kidney cancer. Both conserved end residues are part of each CDR3. Each record gives: J gene, D gene, V gene, clone size, CDR3 DNA, CDR3 protein. The D gene is left open where the match is weak. Clone sizes are given selectively: once, few, many, or a class where the clone is expanded.

>TRBJ1-3|TRBD1|TRBV7-7|few
TGTGCCAGCAGCTCGGGACAGGGGATCGGAAACACCATATATTTT
CASSSGQGIGNTIYF
>TRBJ1-2|TRBD1|TRBV5-1|NA
TGCGCCAGCAGCGCGGACAGGGGCTATGGCTACACCTTC
CASSADRGYGYTF
>TRBJ1-6|NA|TRBV28|NA
TGTGCCAGCAGCGATCCGGGGTCACCCCTCCACTTT
CASSDPGSPLHF
>TRBJ2-7|NA|TRBV18|NA
TGTGCCAGCTCACCACCAGAGGGTTACGAGCAGTACTTC
CASSPPEGYEQYF
>TRBJ2-3|NA|TRBV29-1|NA
TGCAGCGTTGTTCTTGTGAGGGGGACTCGGACAGATACGCAGTATTTT
CSVVLVRGTRTDTQYF
>TRBJ2-7|NA|TRBV16|once
TGTGCCAGCAGCCAATCAGAGGGTGGCGAGCAGTACTTC
CASSQSEGGEQYF
>TRBJ2-1|NA|TRBV14|NA
TGTGCCAGCAGCCAAGCTAATCGCGCTAATGAGCAGTTCTTC
CASSQANRANEQFF
>TRBJ2-7|TRBD2|TRBV4-2|once
TGTGCCAGCAGCCAAGAAGGGGCGGGAGGGGCCTACGAGCAGTACTTC
CASSQEGAGGAYEQYF
>TRBJ1-3|TRBD1|TRBV7-8|NA
TGTGCCAGCAGCCAAGCGGCAGGGGGAGCCTCGGGAAACACCATATATTTT
CASSQAAGGASGNTIYF
>TRBJ2-7|NA|TRBV11-3|NA
TGTGCCAGCAGCTCGGTTGTAGGGGAGCAGTACTTC
CASSSVVGEQYF
>TRBJ2-7|NA|TRBV5-1|NA
TGCGCCAGCAGCTTGGCCCGGGGTTACGAGCAGTACTTC
CASSLARGYEQYF
>TRBJ2-7|NA|TRBV19|NA
TGTGCCAGTAGCAATGGACCGGGGGCGTCCTACGAGCAGTACTTC
CASSNGPGASYEQYF
>TRBJ2-5|NA|TRBV7-9|NA
TGTGCCAGCAGCTTAGCTCCCGAGAAATTAGAGACCCAGTACTTC
CASSLAPEKLETQYF
>TRBJ1-2|NA|TRBV10-3|once
TGTGCCATCAGTGAGTATCTGGGAACGGACTATGGCTACACCTTC
CAISEYLGTDYGYTF
>TRBJ2-7|TRBD1|TRBV9|NA
TGTGCCAGCAGCGTCGAAGGACAGGGAAGGAACGAGCAGTACTTC
CASSVEGQGRNEQYF
>TRBJ1-1|NA|TRBV29-1|NA
TGCAGCGTTGCGGGCGGGTTGAGCACTGAAGCTTTCTTT
CSVAGGLSTEAFF
>TRBJ2-1|NA|TRBV28|NA
TGTGCCAGCAGCACCTCTACAGGGCAGGATTTTAACAATGAGCAGTTCTTC
CASSTSTGQDFNNEQFF
>TRBJ2-1|NA|TRBV13|once
TGTGCCAGCAGCTTAGGTGATGAGCAGTTCTTC
CASSLGDEQFF
>TRBJ2-1|NA|TRBV5-6|NA
TGTGCCAGCAGCACAGGATCCCGGGCTGAGCAGTTCTTC
CASSTGSRAEQFF
>TRBJ2-1|TRBD2|TRBV5-6|NA
TGTGCCAGCAGCACCGGACTGGGCGGGAGCTACAATGAGCAGTTCTTC
CASSTGLGGSYNEQFF
>TRBJ1-3|NA|TRBV27|NA
TGTGCCAGCAGCCCCCAGGGTGACTCTGGAAACACCATATATTTT
CASSPQGDSGNTIYF
>TRBJ2-7|NA|TRBV6-1|NA
TGTGCCAGCAGTGAAATAAGCGGGCCGATCTACGAGCAGTACTTC
CASSEISGPIYEQYF
>TRBJ1-1|NA|TRBV30|NA
TGTGCCTGGAGTGCGGGCGCCCCTGAAGCTTTCTTT
CAWSAGAPEAFF
>TRBJ2-5|TRBD1|TRBV27|NA
TGTGCCAGCAGTTTACAGGGGGCGCCGGGAGAGACCCAGTACTTC
CASSLQGAPGETQYF
>TRBJ2-7|TRBD1|TRBV6-1|NA
TGTGCCAGCAGTGACGACGGGACAGGGATGTACGAGCAGTACTTC
CASSDDGTGMYEQYF
>TRBJ2-1|NA|TRBV7-8|NA
TGTGCCAGCAGCTTAGCGGGCTCCACCGCGGATGAGCAGTTCTTC
CASSLAGSTADEQFF
>TRBJ2-1|NA|TRBV1|NA
TGCACCAGCAGCCGTATAGCGGGAGGAAAGTACAATGAGCAGTTCTTC
CTSSRIAGGKYNEQFF
>TRBJ1-1|NA|TRBV19|NA
TGTGCCAGCTCCCATGGGGGGTGGACTGAAGCTTTCTTT
CASSHGGWTEAFF
>TRBJ2-1|TRBD2|TRBV7-9|NA
TGTGCCAGCAGCTTAGGGTCTAGCGGGAGCGATGAGCAGTTCTTC
CASSLGSSGSDEQFF
>TRBJ2-7|TRBD1|TRBV5-5|few
TGTGCCAGCTCCTGGGAGGACAGGGCCTACGAGCAGTACTTC
CASSWEDRAYEQYF
>TRBJ2-7|NA|TRBV5-4|NA
TGTGCCAGCAGCTTGTTTAACAATCCCTACGAGCAGTACTTC
CASSLFNNPYEQYF
>TRBJ1-2|TRBD1|TRBV4-1|once
TGCGCCAGCAGCCTAGACAGGGGAATCTATGGCTACACCTTC
CASSLDRGIYGYTF
>TRBJ2-1|NA|TRBV6-5|NA
TGTGCCAGCAGGTCCGACGCCGTCCCCTACAATGAGCAGTTCTTC
CASRSDAVPYNEQFF
>TRBJ2-3|NA|TRBV6-5|NA
TGTGCCAGCAGCCCGGGAGATACGCAGTATTTT
CASSPGDTQYF
>TRBJ1-4|TRBD1|TRBV30|NA
TGTGCGTGGACAGGGGACACGGTGTGGGAAAAACTGTTTTTT
CAWTGDTVWEKLFF
>TRBJ2-1|TRBD2|TRBV5-1|NA
TGCGCCAGCAGCCCCGTTACTAGCGCTGAGCAGTTCTTC
CASSPVTSAEQFF
>TRBJ1-2|TRBD1|TRBV2|NA
TGTGCCAGCGGATACGGGACAGATGGCTACACCTTC
CASGYGTDGYTF
>TRBJ2-1|TRBD1|TRBV19|once
TGTGCCAGTAAAACGGGACAGGATGAGTTCTTC
CASKTGQDEFF
>TRBJ2-5|NA|TRBV28|NA
TGTGCCAGCAGTTTAGGTTTAGGCGGGGAGACCCAGTACTTC
CASSLGLGGETQYF
>TRBJ2-3|TRBD2|TRBV13|NA
TGTGCCAGCAGCAACACTAGCGGGAGCACGAATACGCAGTATTTT
CASSNTSGSTNTQYF
>TRBJ1-2|NA|TRBV6-5|NA
TGTGCCAGCAGTAACACAGGAGGTGGTGGCTACACCTTC
CASSNTGGGGYTF
>TRBJ2-7|NA|TRBV6-1|NA
TGTGCCAGCACCCTCCGGGACGCCGGGACCGGCGAGCAGTACTTC
CASTLRDAGTGEQYF
>TRBJ1-2|NA|TRBV10-3|NA
TGTGCCATCAGTGAGTCACCGCAGTCCATCTATGGCTACACCTTC
CAISESPQSIYGYTF
>TRBJ1-2|NA|TRBV5-6|NA
TGTGCCACCTCATCGGCCAGCAACTATGGCTACACCTTC
CATSSASNYGYTF
>TRBJ2-3|NA|TRBV27|NA
TGTGCCAGCGAGCCGGGACTCGGAAGGACAGATACGCAGTATTTT
CASEPGLGRTDTQYF
>TRBJ1-2|TRBD1|TRBV27|NA
TGTGCCAGCAGCTTGGACAGGGGCTATGGCTACACCTTC
CASSLDRGYGYTF
>TRBJ2-7|TRBD1|TRBV6-5|NA
TGTGCCAGCAGCTACGGACAGGGGGCCTACGAGCAGTACTTC
CASSYGQGAYEQYF
>TRBJ2-1|TRBD2|TRBV7-3|many
TGTGCCAGCAGCTCACTAGCGGGAGCGAATGAGCAGTTCTTC
CASSSLAGANEQFF
>TRBJ1-2|NA|TRBV10-1|NA
TGCGCCCACAGGGAAGTTAACTATGGCTACACCTTC
CAHREVNYGYTF
>TRBJ2-1|NA|TRBV19|NA
TGTGCCAGTAGCGGACTCCTAGAGCAGTTCTTC
CASSGLLEQFF
>TRBJ2-5|NA|TRBV5-4|NA
TGTGCCAGCAGCTTGTATGAGACCCAGTACTTC
CASSLYETQYF
>TRBJ2-1|TRBD1|TRBV2|once
TGTGCCAGCCTCCCGGGACAGGGCTACAATGAGCAGTTCTTC
CASLPGQGYNEQFF
>TRBJ2-7|TRBD2|TRBV11-2|NA
TGTGCCAGCAGCTTAGGGACTAGCTTATCCTACGAGCAGTACTTC
CASSLGTSLSYEQYF
>TRBJ1-5|NA|TRBV28|NA
TGTGCCAGCAGTTCCCAGGGTCAGCCCCAGCATTTT
CASSSQGQPQHF
>TRBJ2-7|NA|TRBV5-1|once
TGCGCCAGCAGCTCAAACAGGGGGGGTTCCGACGAGCAGTACTTC
CASSSNRGGSDEQYF
>TRBJ2-3|NA|TRBV4-1|NA
TGCGCCAGCAGCCAAAGGCAGTCGTATGTGGATACGCAGTATTTT
CASSQRQSYVDTQYF
>TRBJ2-7|TRBD2|TRBV5-1|once
TGCGCCAGCAGCTTGGGGCCTAGCGGGACCTACGAGCAGTACTTC
CASSLGPSGTYEQYF